This T cell receptor (beta chain) is drawn from a study of blood T cell repertoires in COVID-19. Everyone who took part was about 18 to 90 years old, and they came from 24 US areas. Germline loops: CDR1 MDHEN, CDR2 SYDVKM. The CDR3 sequence is 13 residues long. Trimming took 6 bases from V and 4 from J; bases not matched to a gene: 3. The method was immunoSEQ multiplex PCR; TCRdb's version includes in-frame clones alone and lacks a portion of them. This table holds some 150,000 clones, more than 75% found once. The clonotype comes from a woman aged 45-65 years who had recovered from COVID-19. This chain joins TRBV28 and TRBJ1-2; 9 positions match TRBD1. The sample was PBMCs or T cells enriched from blood (not recorded which). This chain's CDR3 is CASRQGAGYGYTF. CDR3 bases: TGTGCCAGCAGACAGGGGGCGGGCTATGGCTACACCTTC.